This T cell receptor beta chain was identified during a study of graft-versus-host responses after intestinal transplantation. At the level of the study: Among the recipients, transplants were multivisceral, liver-intestinal, or isolated intestinal. Anti-thymocyte globulin induction was given to all recipients, followed by tacrolimus and steroids for 3 to 4 years.

A word on this clone: Its specificity is unknown.

Using immunoSEQ multiplex PCR, the repertoire was profiled, and TCRdb retains in-frame clones only, with some absent. The sample includes 75,000 to 100,000 clones, 90% to 95% of them seen just once. Study outcomes and limitations: Researchers found GvH clones in recipient marrow, and some showed up first in ileum or blood.

Sequences were derived from unstimulated CD4+ T cells sorted from spleen or lymph node cells, sampled before transplant. The sequence was obtained from a human donor who was the organ donor for an intestinal transplant.

The CDR3 bases are TGTGCCAGCAGCCAAGGAGACCCGAGAGGCAATGAGCAGTTCTTC. Residues: CASSQGDPRGNEQFF. The V and J genes are TRBV4-2 and TRBJ2-1, with no clear D. V lost 1 base and J lost 6, with 13 bases in between. From germline, CDR1 is LGHNA and CDR2 YNFKEQ. This CDR3 contains 15 residues.